This TCR beta chain was sequenced in a study of blood T cell repertoires in COVID-19 (dated by TCRdb to 2018 to 2021). Concerning the study at large: Samples covering the acute and convalescent phases of COVID-19 were provided by collaborators in the United States, Italy and Spain. The material from the prospective study consisted of cDNA or gDNA derived from T cells, B-cell-depleted T cells, or PBMCs. The dataset comprised deeply sampled blood TCRbeta repertoires from subjects exposed to, actively infected with, or recovered from COVID-19. A freely available public database, intended as a resource for researchers studying the immune response to SARS-CoV-2, is where the repertoires were released. The samples were drawn from two sources: the first 160 participants of the ongoing ImmuneRACE study, and fewer than 1,500 subjects contributed by 6 global collaborators. A de-identified subject ID, COVID-19 status, age in years and sex were almost always included in the sample metadata. HLA class I and class II types, where available, came from metadata supplied by the sample provider rather than from assay-based typing. Findings and caveats that apply to the study as a whole: The amount of clinical and demographic metadata varied by source and participant and was provided uncurated.

The collaborating institutions used their own protocols to collect whole blood in K2EDTA tubes. For TCRbeta analysis, collaborators shipped samples as frozen whole blood, isolated PBMCs, or DNA extracted from either of those sample types. Note on this clone: Its antigen is not yet known. Base quality data are lacking; no much larger clone is found one base away.

TCRbeta CDR3 regions were amplified from genomic DNA using the immunoSEQ Assay, a bias-controlled multiplex PCR. The paper's data handling went like this. The number of nucleated cells in each sample was estimated from the amplification of reference gene primers within the assay. To quantify the absolute abundance of each unique TCRbeta CDR3 rearrangement, sequence reads were collapsed and filtered. For each sample, productive Simpson clonality was calculated as the square root of Simpson's diversity index across productive rearrangements. TCRdb mirrors the immuneACCESS table, restricted to in-frame sequences. Some clones are absent from its copies; in checked studies, under half trace to an unresolved V gene, and the reason for the others is unknown. The V and J calls and the clone size are those of that table, but D and trimming were determined from the DNA. The sample profile shows about 210,000 clones; around three quarters of them were found once. Around 7.3% of the sample is held by the ten biggest clonotypes.

CDR1 SGHTA and CDR2 FQGNSA are derived from the germline V gene. The CDR3 has 16 amino acids, counting the end cysteine and phenylalanine. The retained sequence is limited to the CDR3, 48 bases, with the frame set at the first base. V is clipped by 5 bases and J by 7 bases, and the sequence between their germline boundaries is 21 bases long. Sample: peripheral blood. The sequence joins TRBV7-2 to TRBJ2-4, with a tentative D gene TRBD1 over 5 matching bases. This receptor was identified in a woman in her sixties or seventies with acute or convalescent COVID-19. The CDR3: CASSPQTDLGWNIQYF. The nucleotides are TGTGCCAGCAGCCCCCAGACAGATCTCGGATGGAACATTCAGTACTTC. The full variable domain, completed from the reference TRBV7-2 and TRBJ2-4 proteins outside the CDR3, reads GAGVSQSPSNKVTEKGKDVELRCDPISGHTALYWYRQSLGQGLEFLIYFQGNSAPDKSGLPSDRFSAERTGGSVSTLTIQRTQQEDSAVYLCASSPQTDLGWNIQYFGAGTRLSVL.